Below, 24 T cell receptor beta chains from the same sample are listed, as sequenced in a study of blood T cell repertoires in COVID-19. The data were produced by immunoSEQ multiplex PCR, yet TCRdb's version contains in-frame clones alone and is incomplete. The repertoire has under 150,000 clones, about 77% of them found once; the top ten carry 9%. The sequencing input was peripheral blood. The receptors were gathered from a woman in her fifties or sixties with active or convalescent COVID-19.

This clone turned up a few times. The chain joins TRBV5-6 to TRBJ1-2; D gene unclear. The V end lost 5 bases, the J end lost 4 bases, and 9 bases lay between the germline ends. This CDR3 is 12 amino acids long. Germline V gene data show CDR1 as SGHDT and CDR2 as YYEEEE. This chain's CDR3 is CASSQNIYGYTF. The CDR3 DNA reads as TGTGCCAGCAGTCAGAACATCTATGGCTACACCTTC.

This rearrangement joins TRBV7-2 to TRBJ1-2, with D tentatively TRBD1 (6 bases). This CDR3 contains 15 residues. Per germline, CDR1 SGHTA and CDR2 FQGNSA. Trimming removed 5 bases at V and 0 bases at J, with 13 bases between. The CDR3 sequence: CASSLTDSSNYGYTF. In DNA, the CDR3 is TGTGCCAGCAGCCTAACGGACAGTTCTAACTATGGCTACACCTTC. The whole variable domain, filled in from reference TRBV7-2 and TRBJ1-2, reads GAGVSQSPSNKVTEKGKDVELRCDPISGHTALYWYRQSLGQGLEFLIYFQGNSAPDKSGLPSDRFSAERTGGSVSTLTIQRTQQEDSAVYLCASSLTDSSNYGYTFGSGTRLTVV.

The rearrangement joins TRBV6-5 to TRBJ2-7, with 10 bases identical to TRBD2. Germline values: CDR1 MNHEY, CDR2 SVGAGI. CDR3 size: 14 residues. Trimming cost V 5 bases and J 2 bases; bases outside gene matches: 3. For the CDR3, the DNA is TGTGCCAGCAGTAGGACTAGCGGTACCTACGAGCAGTACTTC. Amino acids: CASSRTSGTYEQYF.

In the case of this clone: Additional DNA sequences in this sample encode the identical CDR3. The V call is TRBV7-2, the J call TRBJ2-1; 11 bases line up with TRBD2. Germline V gene data show CDR1 as SGHTA and CDR2 as FQGNSA. This CDR3 has 13 amino acids. With 5 bases clipped from V and 9 bases from J, the junction kept 3 bases outside the gene matches. Written as DNA, the CDR3 is TGTGCCAGCAGCGCCGGACTAGCGGGTGAGCAGTTCTTC. Protein product: CASSAGLAGEQFF. Looking up the rest from reference TRBV7-2 and TRBJ2-1 gives the full variable domain: GAGVSQSPSNKVTEKGKDVELRCDPISGHTALYWYRQSLGQGLEFLIYFQGNSAPDKSGLPSDRFSAERTGGSVSTLTIQRTQQEDSAVYLCASSAGLAGEQFFGPGTRLTVL.

The CDR3 region has the DNA TGTGCCAGCTCCCTAACTAGCGGAGAAGGCTATGAGCAGTTCTTC. Encoded protein: CASSLTSGEGYEQFF. This sequence joins TRBV18 and TRBJ2-1; 8 bases fit TRBD2. Germline CDR1 KGHSH, CDR2 LQKENI. V was clipped by 6 bases and J by 8 bases; unmatched bases: 12. This CDR3 has 15 residues.

The chain recombines TRBV7-8 with TRBJ2-5; TRBD2 is a possible D gene (6 bases). The V end lost 1 base, the J end lost 1 base, and 19 bases lay between the germline ends. The CDR3 extends over 18 amino acids. The V gene's germline CDR1 is SGHVS and CDR2 FQNEAQ. Here the CDR3 reads CASSLVGRGLQTQETQYF. The DNA of the CDR3 is TGTGCCAGCAGCTTAGTTGGACGGGGACTTCAGACCCAAGAGACCCAGTACTTC.

The chain is built from TRBV21-1 and TRBJ2-3; the listed D gene, TRBD2, was not tested against the DNA. TRBV21-1 counts as a pseudogene. The CDR3 loop spans 18 amino acids. The CDR3 bases are TGTGCCAGCAGCAAAGCGCTTTCCCTAGCGGGAGCCGCGGATACGCAGTATTTT. Protein product: CASSKALSLAGAADTQYF.

The chain links TRBV7-6 to TRBJ2-5; 9 bases map to TRBD2. In germline, CDR1 is SGHVS, CDR2 FNYEAQ. There are 15 residues in the CDR3. The V and J ends lost 0 bases and 4 bases, in that order; junction bases with no gene match: 3. CDR3 nucleotide sequence: TGTGCCAGCAGCTTAGCGGCGACTAGCGGAGAGACCCAGTACTTC. This sequence encodes CASSLAATSGETQYF.

The chain combines TRBV5-6 with TRBJ1-4, with TRBD1 matching over 7 bases. The CDR3 length is 14 residues. V shed 3 bases and J 5 bases; nucleotides not matched to a gene: 4. Germline V gene data show CDR1 as SGHDT and CDR2 as YYEEEE. The DNA for the CDR3 is TGTGCCAGCAGCTGGGGACAGCCAAATGAAAAACTGTTTTTT. Translation: CASSWGQPNEKLFF.

The V and J genes are TRBV11-2 and TRBJ2-1; 7 nucleotides agree with TRBD2. V dropped 1 base and J dropped 8; count of bases not matched to a gene: 2. This CDR3 is built from 13 residues. Germline assignment: CDR1 SGHAT and CDR2 FQNNGV. DNA of the CDR3: TGTGCCAGCAGCTTAGCGGGAGGCCATGAGCAGTTCTTC. This translates into CASSLAGGHEQFF.

The chain links TRBV2 to TRBJ2-2; 9 bases are a match to TRBD1. This CDR3 region has 18 residues. The V gene end was trimmed by 3 bases and the J gene end by 6 bases; junction bases not matched to a gene: 14. CDR1 and CDR2 (germline): SNHLY, FYNNEI. The CDR3 bases are TGTGCCAGCAGTGACTCCTTACGGACAGGGGTAGGATCCGGGGAGCTGTTTTTT. Amino acids: CASSDSLRTGVGSGELFF.

J is TRBJ1-4 and V is TRBV9; 11 bases line up with TRBD1. Germline V CDR1 and CDR2: SGDLS, YYNGEE. Trimming cost V 0 bases and J 9 bases; bases outside gene matches: 4. The CDR3 runs 15 residues. The DNA of the CDR3 is TGTGCCAGCAGCGTAGAGGGGACAGGGGGGCAAAAACTGTTTTTT. The encoded protein is CASSVEGTGGQKLFF.

V usage is TRBV3-1 (or the pseudogene TRBV3-2) and J usage is TRBJ2-7, with D possibly being TRBD2 (5 bases). The V end was cut by 5 bases, the J end by 6 bases, with 20 bases between. Looked up from germline, CDR1 is LGHDT and CDR2 is YNNKEL (reference sequence). CDR3 length: 15 amino acids. The CDR3 region is CASSYTGERSGEQYF. In DNA, the CDR3 is TGTGCCAGCAGCTACACTGGGGAGCGTTCGGGCGAGCAGTACTTC.

The chain combines TRBV28 with TRBJ1-5; D is ambiguous. Trimming removed 6 bases from V and 6 bases from J, with 9 bases in between. The CDR3 loop spans 12 amino acids. Germline CDR1 and CDR2: MDHEN and SYDVKM. Here the CDR3 DNA reads TGTGCCAGCAGACTATCAATTCAGCCCCAGCATTTT. This gives the protein CASRLSIQPQHF. Drawing the rest from reference TRBV28 and TRBJ1-5, the complete variable domain is DVKVTQSSRYLVKRTGEKVFLECVQDMDHENMFWYRQDPGLGLRLIYFSYDVKMKEKGDIPEGYSVSREKKERFSLILESASTNQTSMYLCASRLSIQPQHFGDGTRLSIL.

V and J are TRBV6-2 or TRBV6-3 and TRBJ2-6, with 14 bases aligning to TRBD2. CDR1 and CDR2 (germline): MNHEY, SVGEGT. Trimming at V came to 2 bases and at J to 3 bases, leaving 9 bases not matched to a gene. There are 20 residues in the CDR3. CDR3 DNA sequence: TGTGCCAGCAGTTACCCCCCGGGACTAGCGGGAGTTAGTGGGGCCAACGTCCTGACTTTC. Translation: CASSYPPGLAGVSGANVLTF.

The gene calls are TRBV7-7 and TRBJ2-5, with a possible D match to TRBD1 (6 bases). Per the germline V gene, CDR1 is SSHAT and CDR2 is FNYEAQ (reference sequence). This CDR3 comprises 13 residues. The V end was cut by 5 bases, the J end by 1 base, with 8 bases between. The CDR3 loop reads CASSQDSQETQYF. The CDR3 DNA reads TGTGCCAGCAGCCAGGACAGCCAAGAGACCCAGTACTTC.

There are a few counts of this clone. The chain uses TRBV2 and TRBJ2-3; 12 positions agree with TRBD2. V was pared by 2 bases and J by 6 bases, with 9 bases of the junction left unmatched. This CDR3 contains 17 residues. Germline CDR1 reads SNHLY; CDR2 reads FYNNEI. This CDR3 reads CASSETVTSGSGDTQYF. The DNA of the CDR3 is TGTGCCAGCAGTGAAACTGTGACTAGCGGGAGCGGGGATACGCAGTATTTT.

The V gene is TRBV11-2, the J gene TRBJ2-1; TRBD2 is a possible D gene (5 bases). This CDR3 comprises 14 residues. The V gene's germline CDR1 is SGHAT and CDR2 FQNNGV. The germline V and J ends were trimmed by 5 bases and 5 bases, with 13 bases remaining between them. In DNA form, the CDR3 reads TGTGCCAGCAGCCTTACTCCGAGGGACAATGAGCAGTTCTTC. Protein sequence: CASSLTPRDNEQFF.

V and J are TRBV28 and TRBJ2-3; 8 bases map to TRBD1. Germline V gene sequence: CDR1 MDHEN, CDR2 SYDVKM. CDR3 size: 14 residues. The V gene end was trimmed by 5 bases and the J gene end by 4 bases; junction bases not matched to a gene: 5. CDR3 amino acids: CASSLRGPPDTQYF. The CDR3 nucleotides are TGTGCCAGCAGTCTCAGGGGGCCCCCAGATACGCAGTATTTT.

The chain combines TRBV28 with TRBJ2-7; TRBD2 matches 10 bases. With 4 bases clipped from V and 1 base from J, the junction kept 4 bases outside the gene matches. Germline-derived CDR1 and CDR2 are MDHEN and SYDVKM. The CDR3 runs to 15 residues. The CDR3 is CASSSSGGRSYEQYF. The CDR3, as DNA: TGTGCCAGCAGTTCTAGCGGGGGTAGGTCCTACGAGCAGTACTTC.

In its sample, this clone was seen many times. The sample carries other DNA sequences with the same CDR3. CDR3 sequence (DNA): TGTGCCAGCAGTTACAGGGGGGGCCCCCTCCACTTT. Residues: CASSYRGGPLHF. V and J are TRBV6-5 and TRBJ1-6; tentatively, D is TRBD1 (6 bases). Germline V gene data show CDR1 as MNHEY and CDR2 as SVGAGI. Trimming stripped 2 bases from V and 13 bases from J, with 9 bases between. The CDR3 runs 12 residues.

This clone was seen only once. This chain uses TRBV18 with TRBJ1-5; TRBD1 is a possible D gene (5 bases). Germline values: CDR1 KGHSH, CDR2 LQKENI. This CDR3 has 15 residues. The germline V and J ends were trimmed by 4 bases and 0 bases, with 10 bases remaining between them. The CDR3 DNA reads TGTGCCAGCTCACGCGACAGAGATAGCAATCAGCCCCAGCATTTT. This codes for CASSRDRDSNQPQHF.

V and J are TRBV3-1 (or the pseudogene TRBV3-2) and TRBJ1-5; D uncertain. Germline values: CDR1 LGHDT, CDR2 YNNKEL (reference sequence). CDR3 length: 13 residues. Trimming stripped 1 base from V and 2 bases from J, with 3 bases between. The CDR3 nucleotides are TGTGCCAGCAGCCAAGTCGGCAATCAGCCCCAGCATTTT. The encoded protein is CASSQVGNQPQHF.

The V gene is TRBV19, the J gene TRBJ1-4; maybe TRBD1 (6 bases). The CDR3 sequence is 15 residues long. The germline CDR1 and CDR2 sequences are LNHDA and SQIVND (reference sequence). The ends were cut back, 6 bases at V and 11 bases at J, with 22 bases in the middle. The CDR3 coding sequence is TGTGCCAGTAGCGAGGGGGGGCGTCGTTTGGGCAAACTGTTTTTT. Protein sequence: CASSEGGRRLGKLFF.